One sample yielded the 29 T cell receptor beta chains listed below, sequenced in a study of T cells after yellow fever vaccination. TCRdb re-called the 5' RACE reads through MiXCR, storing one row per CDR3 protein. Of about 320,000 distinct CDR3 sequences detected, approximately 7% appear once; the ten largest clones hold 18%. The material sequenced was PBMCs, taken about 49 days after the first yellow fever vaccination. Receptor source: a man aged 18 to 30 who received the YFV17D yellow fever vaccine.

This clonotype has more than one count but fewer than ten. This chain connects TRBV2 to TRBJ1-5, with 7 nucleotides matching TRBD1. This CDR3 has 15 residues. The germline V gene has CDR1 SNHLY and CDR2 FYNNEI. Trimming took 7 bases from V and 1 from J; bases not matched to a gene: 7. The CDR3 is CASTRGLSSNQPQHF. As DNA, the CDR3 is TGTGCCAGCACCAGGGGGTTGTCCAGCAATCAGCCCCAGCATTTT.

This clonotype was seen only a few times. Here the CDR3 DNA reads TGTGCCAGCAGCCAAGATTTAAGCGGGGGGGTATCCGGGCAGTTCTTC. Amino acids: CASSQDLSGGVSGQFF. This sequence joins TRBV14 and TRBJ2-1; 10 bases agree with TRBD2. The ends lost 0 bases at V and 12 bases at J; junction bases unmatched: 11. There are 16 residues in the CDR3. CDR1 is SGHDN, CDR2 FVKESK, per germline.

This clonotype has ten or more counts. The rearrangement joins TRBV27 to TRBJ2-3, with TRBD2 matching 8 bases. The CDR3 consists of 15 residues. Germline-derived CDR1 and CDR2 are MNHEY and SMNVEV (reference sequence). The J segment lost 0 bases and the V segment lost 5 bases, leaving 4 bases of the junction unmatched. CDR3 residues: CASSRSGDSTDTQYF. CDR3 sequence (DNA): TGTGCCAGCAGTCGTAGCGGGGATAGCACAGATACGCAGTATTTT.

This CDR3 is CASSHGQGVGDTEAFF. The CDR3 region has the DNA TGTGCCAGCAGCCATGGACAGGGCGTTGGTGACACTGAAGCTTTCTTT. V and J are TRBV7-9 and TRBJ1-1; 8 nucleotides align to TRBD1. The junction had 11 bases not matched to a gene; V was cut back by 5 bases and J by 3 bases. Germline loops: CDR1 SEHNR, CDR2 FQNEAQ (reference sequence). This CDR3 comprises 16 residues. Variable domain in full (rest from reference TRBV7-9 and TRBJ1-1): DTGVSQNPRHKITKRGQNVTFRCDPISEHNRLYWYRQTLGQGPEFLTYFQNEAQLEKSRLLSDRFSAERPKGSFSTLEIQRTEQGDSAMYLCASSHGQGVGDTEAFFGQGTRLTVV.

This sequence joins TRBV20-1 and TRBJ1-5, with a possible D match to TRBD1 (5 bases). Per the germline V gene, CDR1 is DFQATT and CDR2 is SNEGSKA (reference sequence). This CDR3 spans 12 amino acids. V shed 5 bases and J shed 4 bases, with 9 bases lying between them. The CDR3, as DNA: TGCAGTGCTGTTCAGGGAAATCAGCCCCAGCATTTT. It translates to CSAVQGNQPQHF.

CDR3 protein: CASSPAGGSPYNEQFF. The CDR3 region has the DNA TGTGCCAGCAGCCCCGCGGGAGGGTCACCCTACAATGAGCAGTTCTTC. This chain joins TRBV5-4 and TRBJ2-1; TRBD2 aligns across 9 bases. CDR3 length equals 16 residues. Unmatched junction bases numbered 7, after V lost 4 bases and J lost 2 bases. Per the germline V gene, CDR1 is SGHNT and CDR2 is YYREEE (reference sequence).

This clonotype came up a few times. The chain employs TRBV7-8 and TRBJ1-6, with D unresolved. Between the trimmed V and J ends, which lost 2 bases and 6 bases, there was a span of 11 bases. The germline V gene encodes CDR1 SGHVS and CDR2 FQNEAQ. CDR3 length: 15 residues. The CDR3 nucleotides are TGTGCCAGCAGCTTAAGGGAGGGCCTTAATTCACCCCTCCACTTT. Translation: CASSLREGLNSPLHF.

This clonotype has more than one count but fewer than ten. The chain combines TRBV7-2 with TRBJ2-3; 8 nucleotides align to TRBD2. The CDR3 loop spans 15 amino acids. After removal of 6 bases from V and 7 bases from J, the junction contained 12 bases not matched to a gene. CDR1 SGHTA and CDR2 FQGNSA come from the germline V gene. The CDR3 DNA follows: TGTGCCAGCAGACCTACGGGGGGGGGTATGAATACGCAGTATTTT. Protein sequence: CASRPTGGGMNTQYF.

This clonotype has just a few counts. The CDR3 is CASKDLYGYTF. The CDR3 bases are TGTGCCAGCAAAGACCTTTATGGCTACACCTTC. This sequence joins TRBV6-5 and TRBJ1-2, with unresolved D. This CDR3 is 11 amino acids long. V was pared by 7 bases and J by 5 bases, with 8 bases between. CDR1 and CDR2 (germline): MNHEY, SVGAGI.

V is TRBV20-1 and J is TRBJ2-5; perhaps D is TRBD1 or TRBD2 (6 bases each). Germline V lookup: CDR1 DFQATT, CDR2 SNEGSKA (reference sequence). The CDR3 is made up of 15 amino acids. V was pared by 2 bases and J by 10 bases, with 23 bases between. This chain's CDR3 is CSARPSGGPGKIQYF. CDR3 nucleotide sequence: TGCAGTGCTAGACCGTCCGGGGGCCCGGGAAAGATCCAGTACTTC.

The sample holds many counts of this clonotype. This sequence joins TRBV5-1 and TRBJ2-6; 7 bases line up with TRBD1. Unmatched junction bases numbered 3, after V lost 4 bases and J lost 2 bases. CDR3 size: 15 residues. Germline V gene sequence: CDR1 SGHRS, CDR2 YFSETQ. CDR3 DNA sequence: TGCGCCAGCAGCCGTGACAGGGCTGGGGCCAACGTCCTGACTTTC. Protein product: CASSRDRAGANVLTF.

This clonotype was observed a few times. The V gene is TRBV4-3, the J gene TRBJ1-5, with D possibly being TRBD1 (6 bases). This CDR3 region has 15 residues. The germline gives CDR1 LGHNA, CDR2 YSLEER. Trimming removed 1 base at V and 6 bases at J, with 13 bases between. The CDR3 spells CASSQGLGASQPQHF. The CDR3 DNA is TGCGCCAGCAGCCAAGGACTGGGGGCTTCTCAGCCCCAGCATTTT.

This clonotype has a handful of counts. The DNA of the CDR3 is TGTGCCAGCAGCTTTGCTAGCGGGGGTCAGACCCAGTACTTC. Translated, it gives CASSFASGGQTQYF. The chain uses TRBV7-2 and TRBJ2-5; 10 nucleotides line up with TRBD2. The CDR3 is 14 residues long. CDR1 and CDR2 (germline): SGHTA, FQGNSA. The trim removed 3 bases at V and 6 bases at J, leaving 4 bases unmatched.

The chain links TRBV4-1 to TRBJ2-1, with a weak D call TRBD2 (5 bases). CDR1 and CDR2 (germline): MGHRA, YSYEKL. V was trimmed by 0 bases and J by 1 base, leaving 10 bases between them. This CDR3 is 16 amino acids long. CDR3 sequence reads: CASSQDLGKSYNEQFF. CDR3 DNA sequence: TGCGCCAGCAGCCAAGACCTCGGGAAATCCTACAATGAGCAGTTCTTC.

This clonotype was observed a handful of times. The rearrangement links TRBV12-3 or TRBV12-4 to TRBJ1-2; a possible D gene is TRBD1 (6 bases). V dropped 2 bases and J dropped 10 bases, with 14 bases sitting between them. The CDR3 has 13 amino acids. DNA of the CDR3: TGTGCCAGCAGTTTAAGGTTGACAGGCCACTACACCTTC. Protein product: CASSLRLTGHYTF.

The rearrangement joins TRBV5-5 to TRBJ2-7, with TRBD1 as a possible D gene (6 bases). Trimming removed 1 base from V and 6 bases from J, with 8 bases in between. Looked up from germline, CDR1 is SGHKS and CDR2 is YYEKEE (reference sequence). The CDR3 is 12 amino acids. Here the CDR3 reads CASSLLGAEQYV. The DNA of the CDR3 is TGTGCCAGCAGCTTGCTGGGGGCCGAGCAGTACGTC.

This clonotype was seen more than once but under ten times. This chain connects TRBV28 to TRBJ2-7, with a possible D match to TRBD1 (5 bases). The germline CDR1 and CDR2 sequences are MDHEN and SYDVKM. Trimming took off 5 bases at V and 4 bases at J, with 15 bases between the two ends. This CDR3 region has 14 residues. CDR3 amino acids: CASSVDTRQYEQYF. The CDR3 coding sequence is TGTGCCAGCAGTGTGGACACGCGGCAATACGAGCAGTACTTC.

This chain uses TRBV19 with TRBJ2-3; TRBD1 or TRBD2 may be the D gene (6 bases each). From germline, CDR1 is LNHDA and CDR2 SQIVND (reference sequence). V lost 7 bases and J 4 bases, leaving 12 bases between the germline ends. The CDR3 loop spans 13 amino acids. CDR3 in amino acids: CASKGGYADTQYF. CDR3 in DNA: TGTGCCAGTAAGGGGGGCTACGCAGATACGCAGTATTTT.

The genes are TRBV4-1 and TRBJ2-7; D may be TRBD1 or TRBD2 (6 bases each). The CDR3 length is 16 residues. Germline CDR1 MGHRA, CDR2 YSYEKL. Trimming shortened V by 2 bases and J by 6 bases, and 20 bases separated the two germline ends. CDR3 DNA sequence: TGCGCCAGCAGCCAACCCAGAGGGGGGAATTGGGGCGAGCAGTACTTC. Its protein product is CASSQPRGGNWGEQYF.

CDR3 in DNA: TGCAGTGCTGACCGACTAGCAGAAAGCACAGATACGCAGTATTTT. This translates into CSADRLAESTDTQYF. The V gene is TRBV20-1, the J gene TRBJ2-3; TRBD2 aligns across 7 bases. The CDR3 totals 15 residues. The V gene's germline CDR1 is DFQATT and CDR2 SNEGSKA (reference sequence). V lost 5 bases to trimming and J lost 0 bases; unmatched junction nucleotides: 8.

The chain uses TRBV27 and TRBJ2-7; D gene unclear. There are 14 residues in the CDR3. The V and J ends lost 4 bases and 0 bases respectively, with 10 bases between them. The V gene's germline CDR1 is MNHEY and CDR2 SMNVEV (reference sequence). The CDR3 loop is CASSSGPSSYEQYF. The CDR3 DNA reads TGTGCCAGCAGTTCCGGGCCAAGCTCCTACGAGCAGTACTTC.

CDR3 sequence reads: CASSQASQGGYTF. The CDR3 coding sequence is TGCGCCAGCAGCCAAGCCAGCCAAGGAGGCTACACCTTC. This chain uses TRBV4-1 with TRBJ1-2, with no clear D. V lost 1 base, J lost 8 bases, and 11 bases lay in between. From germline, CDR1 is MGHRA and CDR2 YSYEKL. The length of the CDR3 is 13 residues.

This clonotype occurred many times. The DNA for the CDR3 is TGTGCCAGCAGCTTGGTGGCGAATGAGCAGTTCTTC. This sequence encodes CASSLVANEQFF. The chain combines TRBV5-4 with TRBJ2-1; D remains ambiguous. Germline V gene data show CDR1 as SGHNT and CDR2 as YYREEE (reference sequence). V was shortened by 0 bases and J by 7 bases, with 5 bases between the two germline ends. The CDR3 extends over 12 amino acids. The whole variable domain, remainder taken from reference TRBV5-4 and TRBJ2-1, is ETGVTQSPTHLIKTRGQQVTLRCSSQSGHNTVSWYQQALGQGPQFIFQYYREEENGRGNFPPRFSGLQFPNYSSELNVNALELDDSALYLCASSLVANEQFFGPGTRLTVL.

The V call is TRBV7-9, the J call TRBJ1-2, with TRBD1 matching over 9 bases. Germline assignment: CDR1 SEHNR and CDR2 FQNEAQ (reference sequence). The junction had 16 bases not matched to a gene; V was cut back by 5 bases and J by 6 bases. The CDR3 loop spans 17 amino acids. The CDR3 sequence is CASSPRAPGQGTDGYTF. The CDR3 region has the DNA TGTGCCAGCAGCCCTCGCGCCCCGGGACAGGGAACGGATGGCTACACCTTC. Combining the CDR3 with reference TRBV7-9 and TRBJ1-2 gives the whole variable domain DTGVSQNPRHKITKRGQNVTFRCDPISEHNRLYWYRQTLGQGPEFLTYFQNEAQLEKSRLLSDRFSAERPKGSFSTLEIQRTEQGDSAMYLCASSPRAPGQGTDGYTFGSGTRLTVV.

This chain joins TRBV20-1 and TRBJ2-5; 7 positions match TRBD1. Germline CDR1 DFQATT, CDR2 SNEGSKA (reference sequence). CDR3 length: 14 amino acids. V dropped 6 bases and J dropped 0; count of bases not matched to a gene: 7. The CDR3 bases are TGCAGTGCGACCGGGACAGTCAACCAAGAGACCCAGTACTTC. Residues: CSATGTVNQETQYF.

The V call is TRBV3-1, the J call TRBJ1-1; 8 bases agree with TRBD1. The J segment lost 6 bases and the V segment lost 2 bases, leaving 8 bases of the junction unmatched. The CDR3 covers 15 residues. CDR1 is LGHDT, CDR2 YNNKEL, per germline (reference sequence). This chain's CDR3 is CASSQSPTGEAEAFF. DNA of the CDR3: TGTGCCAGCAGCCAATCCCCGACAGGGGAGGCTGAAGCTTTCTTT.

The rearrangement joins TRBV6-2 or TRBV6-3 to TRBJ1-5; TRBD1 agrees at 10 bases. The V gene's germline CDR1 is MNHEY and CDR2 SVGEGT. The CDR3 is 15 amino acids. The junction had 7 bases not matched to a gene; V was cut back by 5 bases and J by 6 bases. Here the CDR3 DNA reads TGTGCCAGCAGTCTGGGACAGGGGCTTATTCAGCCCCAGCATTTT. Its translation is CASSLGQGLIQPQHF.

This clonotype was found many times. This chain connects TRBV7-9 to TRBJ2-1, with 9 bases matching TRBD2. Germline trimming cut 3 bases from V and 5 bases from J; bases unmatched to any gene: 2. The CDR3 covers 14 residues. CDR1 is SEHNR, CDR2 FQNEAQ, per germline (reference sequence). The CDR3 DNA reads TGTGCCAGCAGCTTGGTAGCGGGGGACAATGAGCAGTTCTTC. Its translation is CASSLVAGDNEQFF. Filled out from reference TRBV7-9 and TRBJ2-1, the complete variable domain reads DTGVSQNPRHKITKRGQNVTFRCDPISEHNRLYWYRQTLGQGPEFLTYFQNEAQLEKSRLLSDRFSAERPKGSFSTLEIQRTEQGDSAMYLCASSLVAGDNEQFFGPGTRLTVL.

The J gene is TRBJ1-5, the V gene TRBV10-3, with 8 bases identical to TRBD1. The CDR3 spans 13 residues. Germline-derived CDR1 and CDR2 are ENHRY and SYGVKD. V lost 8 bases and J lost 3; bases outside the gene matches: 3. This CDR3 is CAIAGGFNQPQHF. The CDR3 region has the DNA TGTGCCATCGCAGGGGGCTTCAATCAGCCCCAGCATTTT.